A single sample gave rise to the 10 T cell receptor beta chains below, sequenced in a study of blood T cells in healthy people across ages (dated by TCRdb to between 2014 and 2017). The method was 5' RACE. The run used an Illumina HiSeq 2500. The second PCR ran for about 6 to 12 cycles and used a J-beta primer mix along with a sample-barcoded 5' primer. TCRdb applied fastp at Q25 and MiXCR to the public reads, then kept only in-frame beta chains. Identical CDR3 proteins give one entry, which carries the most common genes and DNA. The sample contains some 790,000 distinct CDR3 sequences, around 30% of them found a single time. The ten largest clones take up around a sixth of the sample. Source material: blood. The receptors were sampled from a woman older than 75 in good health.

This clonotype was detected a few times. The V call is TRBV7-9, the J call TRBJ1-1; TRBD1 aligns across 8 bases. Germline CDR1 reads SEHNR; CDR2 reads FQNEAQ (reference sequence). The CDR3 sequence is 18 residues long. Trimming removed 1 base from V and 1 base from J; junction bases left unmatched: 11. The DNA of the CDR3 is TGTGCCAGCAGCTTAGTGGCTGTCAGACAGGGGACGAACACTGAAGCTTTCTTT. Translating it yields CASSLVAVRQGTNTEAFF.

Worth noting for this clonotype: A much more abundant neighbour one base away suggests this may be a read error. CDR3 in DNA: TGTGCCAGCAGCTTAACCCGCTTGGGCAGTCCCCGCTACAATGAGCAGCTCTTC. Translated: CASSLTRLGSPRYNEQLF. The rearrangement uses TRBV11-3 and TRBJ2-1; D is undetermined. There are 18 residues in the CDR3. Per the germline V gene, CDR1 is SGHNT and CDR2 is YENEEA.

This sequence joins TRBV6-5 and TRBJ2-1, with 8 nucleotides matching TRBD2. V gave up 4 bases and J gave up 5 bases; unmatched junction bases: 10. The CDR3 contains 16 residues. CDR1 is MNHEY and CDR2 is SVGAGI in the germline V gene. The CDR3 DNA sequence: TGTGCCAGCAGTTCACACCGGACTAGCACGAACAATGAGCAGTTCTTC. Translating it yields CASSSHRTSTNNEQFF.

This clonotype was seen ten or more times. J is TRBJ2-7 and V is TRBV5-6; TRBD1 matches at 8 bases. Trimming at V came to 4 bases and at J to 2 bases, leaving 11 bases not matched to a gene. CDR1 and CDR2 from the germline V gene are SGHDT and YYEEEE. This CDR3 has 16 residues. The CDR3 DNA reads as TGTGCCAGCAGCCCAGACAGGGGTAATACAGCCTACGAGCAGTACTTC. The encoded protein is CASSPDRGNTAYEQYF.

The CDR3 DNA reads TGTGCCAGCAGCGCGGGGAACTGGGAACCTGGAAACACCATATATTTT. Translated: CASSAGNWEPGNTIYF. This chain connects TRBV7-9 to TRBJ1-3, with D unresolved. Per germline, CDR1 SEHNR and CDR2 FQNEAQ (reference sequence). The germline V and J ends were trimmed by 5 bases and 2 bases, with 16 bases remaining between them. The CDR3 loop spans 16 amino acids.

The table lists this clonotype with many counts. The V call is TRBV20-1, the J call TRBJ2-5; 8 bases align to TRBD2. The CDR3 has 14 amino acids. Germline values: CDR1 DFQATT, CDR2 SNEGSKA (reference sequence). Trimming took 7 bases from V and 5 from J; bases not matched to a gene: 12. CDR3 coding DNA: TGCAGTGATGCGCGGGGGGCGGAGAAGGAGACCCAGTACTTC. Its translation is CSDARGAEKETQYF.

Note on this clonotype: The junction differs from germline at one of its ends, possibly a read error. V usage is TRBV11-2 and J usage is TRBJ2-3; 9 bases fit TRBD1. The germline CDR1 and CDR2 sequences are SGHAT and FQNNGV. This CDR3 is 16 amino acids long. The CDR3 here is CVSSPVGTGFGDTQYF. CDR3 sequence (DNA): TGTGTCAGCAGTCCCGTTGGGACAGGGTTTGGAGATACGCAGTATTTT.

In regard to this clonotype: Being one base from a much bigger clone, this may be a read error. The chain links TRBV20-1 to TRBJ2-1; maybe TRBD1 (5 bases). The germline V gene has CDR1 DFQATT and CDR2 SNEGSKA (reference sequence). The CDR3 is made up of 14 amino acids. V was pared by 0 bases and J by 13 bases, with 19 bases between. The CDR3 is CSARESQGQETQFF. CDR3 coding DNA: TGCAGTGCTAGAGAGAGCCAGGGCCAAGAGACCCAGTTCTTC.

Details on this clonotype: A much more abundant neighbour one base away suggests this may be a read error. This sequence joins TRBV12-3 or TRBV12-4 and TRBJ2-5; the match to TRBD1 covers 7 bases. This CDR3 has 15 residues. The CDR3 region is CANSLRTGQQETQYF. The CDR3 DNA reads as TGTGCCAACAGTTTAAGGACAGGCCAACAAGAGACCCAGTACTTC.

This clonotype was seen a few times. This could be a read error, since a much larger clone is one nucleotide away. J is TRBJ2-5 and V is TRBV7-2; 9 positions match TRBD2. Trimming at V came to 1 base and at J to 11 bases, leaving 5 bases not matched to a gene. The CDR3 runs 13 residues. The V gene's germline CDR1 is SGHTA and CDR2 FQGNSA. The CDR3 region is CASSLGGLATQYF. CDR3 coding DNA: TGTGCCAGCAGCTTAGGGGGACTAGCAACGCAGTACTTC.